The rows below give T cell receptor beta chains drawn from one sample of a study of blood T cell repertoires in COVID-19. Clones were read by immunoSEQ multiplex PCR, and TCRdb kept only the in-frame ones, dropping some. The sample records 55,000 to 80,000 clones, roughly four fifths being singletons. The sequencing input was peripheral blood. The receptors stem from a man between 60 and 70 years old with acute or convalescent COVID-19. CDR3s include the opening cysteine and the closing phenylalanine or tryptophan. The order of the fields is D gene, J gene, clone size, V gene, CDR3 DNA, CDR3 protein. D genes are given only for firm matches. The size entry is marked missing in some rows and otherwise reads once, few, many or a size class.

>.|TRBJ1-2|.|TRBV10-3
TGTGCCATCCAGACCGCAGGAAACTATGGCTACACCTTC
CAIQTAGNYGYTF
>TRBD2|TRBJ2-2|.|TRBV5-1
TGCGCCAGCAGCTTGGGCCCTAGCGGGAGTTCTTCCGGGGAGCTGTTTTTT
CASSLGPSGSSSGELFF
>TRBD1|TRBJ1-2|few|TRBV5-1
TGCGCCAGCAGCCGAACCCGACAGGGGGATGGCTACACCTTC
CASSRTRQGDGYTF
>TRBD1|TRBJ1-2|.|TRBV6-7
TGTGCCAGCAGGTGCCGGGGTTCTAACAGGGGCACCTATGGCTACACCTTC
CASRCRGSNRGTYGYTF
>.|TRBJ1-6|.|TRBV6-5
TGTGCCAGCACCTGGACAGATAATTCACCCCTCCACTTT
CASTWTDNSPLHF
>TRBD1|TRBJ2-1|.|TRBV5-4
TGTGCCAGCAGCTTGAAGGCAGGGGGCGGTTACAATGAGCAGTTCTTC
CASSLKAGGGYNEQFF
>TRBD2|TRBJ2-3|.|TRBV5-1
TGCGCCAGCAGCTCTTTCCCTAGCGGGAGGGGTGGTACGCAGTATTTT
CASSSFPSGRGGTQYF
>TRBD1|TRBJ2-2|.|TRBV7-2
TGTGCCAGCAGCCTAGGGGGACAGGGAGGAACCGGGGAGCTGTTTTTT
CASSLGGQGGTGELFF
>.|TRBJ1-1|.|TRBV5-1
TGCGCCAGCAGCTTGGCCGAAGCGGGGACTGAAGCTTTCTTT
CASSLAEAGTEAFF
>.|TRBJ2-3|.|TRBV5-1
TGCGCCAGCAGCTTGGCTATGGCGGGTGCCACAGATACGCAGTATTTT
CASSLAMAGATDTQYF
>TRBD2|TRBJ2-7|few|TRBV28
TGTGCCAGCAGTAGATTAGCGGGAGAGTACGAGCAGTACTTC
CASSRLAGEYEQYF
>.|TRBJ1-5|few|TRBV5-5
TGTGCCAGCAGCGGGGGGGGCTCCGGTCAGCCCCAGCATTTT
CASSGGGSGQPQHF
>.|TRBJ2-5|.|TRBV12-5
TGTGCTAGTGGTTTGGACGGGGGACCTCCTGAAGAGACCCAGTACTTC
CASGLDGGPPEETQYF
>.|TRBJ2-1|.|TRBV6-5
TGTGCCAGCAGACTTAGCGAAGGCAATGAGCAGTTCTTC
CASRLSEGNEQFF
>.|TRBJ2-5|.|TRBV30
TGTGCCTGGAGGGGACTTCAAGAGACCCAGTACTTC
CAWRGLQETQYF
>.|TRBJ2-2|.|TRBV6-5
TGTGCCAGCAGTTACGGGACAGGGGAGCTGTTTTTT
CASSYGTGELFF
>TRBD2|TRBJ2-1|few|TRBV5-1
TGCGCCAGCAGCGGCGGGACTAGCGATAAACAGTTCTTC
CASSGGTSDKQFF
>TRBD1|TRBJ1-2|.|TRBV3-1/TRBV3-2
TGTGCCAGCAGCCAAGGGACAGGGGGTAACTATGGCTACACCTTC
CASSQGTGGNYGYTF
>.|TRBJ2-2|.|TRBV7-2
TGTGCCAGCAGCCTACAGACTAGGTTAGCTGCCGGGGAGCTGTTTTTT
CASSLQTRLAAGELFF
>.|TRBJ1-5|.|TRBV3-1/TRBV3-2
TGTGCCAGCAGCCAGGGAGTTTCCCCGGGTCAGCCCCAGCATTTT
CASSQGVSPGQPQHF
>TRBD2|TRBJ2-7|.|TRBV7-2
TGTGCCAGCAGCTTAAGGACTAGCGGGACCCACGAGCAGTACTTC
CASSLRTSGTHEQYF
>TRBD1|TRBJ1-1|few|TRBV5-6
TGTGCCAGCAGCTTGGTAGCCGGGACAGGGGGCTTGGACACTGAAGCTTTCTTT
CASSLVAGTGGLDTEAFF
>TRBD1|TRBJ1-2|.|TRBV28
TGTGCCACCGGCGAAGGGGGCAGGGCCGGCTACACCTTC
CATGEGGRAGYTF
>.|TRBJ2-5|.|TRBV7-2
TGTGCCAGCATAAGGGGCGGGACTCGCTACGGGACCCAGTACTTC
CASIRGGTRYGTQYF
>TRBD2|TRBJ2-3|.|TRBV3-1/TRBV3-2
TGTGCCAGCAGCCAAGATAATGTGCAGGCGGGAGCCGCAGATACGCAGTATTTT
CASSQDNVQAGAADTQYF
>.|TRBJ1-3|.|TRBV10-3
TGTGCCATCAGGAAGACAGGCTCTGGAAACACCATATATTTT
CAIRKTGSGNTIYF
>TRBD1|TRBJ1-2|.|TRBV2
TGTGCCAGCAACCCGGGACAGGGGGCGAGTAACTATGGCTACACCTTC
CASNPGQGASNYGYTF
>.|TRBJ2-1|once|TRBV4-3
TGCGCCAGCAGCCGGTCGGCGGCGGGCTTCTACAATGAGCAGTTCTTC
CASSRSAAGFYNEQFF
>.|TRBJ2-1|few|TRBV9
TGTGCCAGCAGCGTCGGGAGACGGGGGTACAATGAGCAGTTCTTC
CASSVGRRGYNEQFF
>TRBD2|TRBJ2-7|few|TRBV28
TGTGCCAGCCTTAGGTGGGGAGCTAGCGGGGATGAGCAGTACTTC
CASLRWGASGDEQYF
>TRBD2|TRBJ2-7|.|TRBV7-2
TGTGCCAGCAGCCCTAGCGGGGTCCTCCCCTACGAGCAGTACTTC
CASSPSGVLPYEQYF
>.|TRBJ1-1|few|TRBV29-1
TGCAGCGTTGAATATACAGCCAACACTGAAGCTTTCTTT
CSVEYTANTEAFF
>TRBD2|TRBJ2-1|.|TRBV5-1
TGCGCCAGCAGCGGGGGACTAGAGGGTGAGCAGTTCTTC
CASSGGLEGEQFF
>TRBD1|TRBJ1-1|.|TRBV11-2
TGTGCCAGCAGCTTTGGACAGGGTATCACTGAAGCTTTCTTT
CASSFGQGITEAFF
>.|TRBJ1-1|medium-sized|TRBV29-1
TGCAGCGCTACATTAGCGAACACTGAAGCTTTCTTT
CSATLANTEAFF
>.|TRBJ1-1|.|TRBV13
TGTGCCAGCAGCTTAGGCCTGGGGGGCACTGAAGCTTTCTTT
CASSLGLGGTEAFF
>.|TRBJ2-5|once|TRBV9
TGTGCCAGCAGCGTAGGAAATGGGGGGGGCGGAGAGACCCAGTACTTC
CASSVGNGGGGETQYF
>TRBD2|TRBJ2-7|.|TRBV28
TGTGCCAGCAGTTTTTTAGGACTAGCGACCCCCTACGAGCAGTACTTC
CASSFLGLATPYEQYF
>TRBD1|TRBJ2-7|.|TRBV7-9
TGTGCCAGCAGCCTGGACAGGGTCAGTAGCGAGCAGTACTTC
CASSLDRVSSEQYF
>TRBD1|TRBJ1-2|few|TRBV9
TGTGCCAGCACCGGGACAGGGGGGTATGGCTACACCTTC
CASTGTGGYGYTF
>TRBD2|TRBJ2-1|.|TRBV10-3
TGTGCCATCAGTGAAGCGGGATCCTACAATGAGCAGTTCTTC
CAISEAGSYNEQFF
>.|TRBJ2-4|many|TRBV6-5
TGTGCCAGCAGAAGACTAGTCATTCAGTACTTC
CASRRLVIQYF
>.|TRBJ2-1|once|TRBV21-1
TGTGCCAGCCCGCTAGCCCCCTACAATGAGCAGTTCTTC
CASPLAPYNEQFF
>TRBD2|TRBJ2-3|.|TRBV7-9
TGTGCCAGCAGCTCCGGACTAGCCGATAGCACAGATACGCAGTATTTT
CASSSGLADSTDTQYF
>TRBD1|TRBJ1-5|.|TRBV19
TGTGCCAGTAGTGCAAGTGGGGGGACAGTTAATCAGCCCCAGCATTTT
CASSASGGTVNQPQHF
>.|TRBJ2-7|.|TRBV5-1
TGCGCCAGCAGCCGAACGGACAGTGCCTACGAGCAGTACTTC
CASSRTDSAYEQYF